This record concerns one TCR beta chain sequence. Its antigen is unidentified. The germline V gene encodes CDR1 SQVTM and CDR2 ANQGSEA. The CDR3 is made up of 13 amino acids. Deletions cut 4 bases from V and 5 bases from J, with 12 bases between. This entry comes from a study of shared clonotypes between healthy human individuals. Study observations and caveats: Naive subsets, compared against memory subsets, generally had larger estimated richness values. Rarefaction exposed incomplete sorted-subset sequencing despite large depth.

Donors, healthy HIV-negative adults, lacked recent acute infections or vaccinations. What CD8 memory combined were CD45RO+ cells and CCR7-negative CD45RA+ TemRA cells. Sequencing was performed with immunoSEQ multiplex PCR; in TCRdb, only in-frame clones are kept and a portion is missing. The table records about 380,000 clones, 90% to 97% of them present only once. V gene TRBV29-1 combines with J gene TRBJ2-1, with D perhaps TRBD1 (5 bases). Sequencing was done on a sample of memory CD8+ T cells sorted from blood. Subset meaning: CD45RO+ cells pooled with CCR7-negative TemRA cells. The TCR comes from a man aged 25 to 40 in good health. CDR3 nucleotide sequence: TGCAGCGTTGTTGTGCAGGGCCACAATGAGCAGTTCTTC. It codes for CSVVVQGHNEQFF.